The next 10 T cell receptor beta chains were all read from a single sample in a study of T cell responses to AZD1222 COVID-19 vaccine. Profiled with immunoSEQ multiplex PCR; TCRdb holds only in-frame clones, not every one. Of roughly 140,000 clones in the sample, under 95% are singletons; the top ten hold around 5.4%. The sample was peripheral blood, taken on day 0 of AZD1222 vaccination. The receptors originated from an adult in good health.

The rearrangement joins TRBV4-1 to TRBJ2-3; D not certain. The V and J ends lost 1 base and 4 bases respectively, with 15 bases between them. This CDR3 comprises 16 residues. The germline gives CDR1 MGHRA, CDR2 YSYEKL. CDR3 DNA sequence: TGCGCCAGCAGCCAAGGGGGAAATTACCCCCCAGATACGCAGTATTTT. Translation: CASSQGGNYPPDTQYF.

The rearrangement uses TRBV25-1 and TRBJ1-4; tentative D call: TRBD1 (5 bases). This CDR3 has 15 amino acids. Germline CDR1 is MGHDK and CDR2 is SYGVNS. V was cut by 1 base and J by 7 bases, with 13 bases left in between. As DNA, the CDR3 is TGTGCCAGCAGTGAATCCGGGAGGAGGGGTGAAAAACTGTTTTTT. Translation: CASSESGRRGEKLFF.

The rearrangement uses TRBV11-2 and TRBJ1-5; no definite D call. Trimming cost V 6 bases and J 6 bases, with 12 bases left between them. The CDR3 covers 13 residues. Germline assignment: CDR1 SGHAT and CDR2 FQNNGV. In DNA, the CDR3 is TGTGCCAGCAGTCCGGACGAAGGTCAGCCCCAGCATTTT. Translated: CASSPDEGQPQHF.

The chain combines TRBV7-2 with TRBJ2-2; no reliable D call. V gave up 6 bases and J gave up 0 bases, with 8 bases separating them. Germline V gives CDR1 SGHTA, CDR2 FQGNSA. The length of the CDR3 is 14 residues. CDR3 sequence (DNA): TGTGCCAGCAGAGTGGGGACGAACACCGGGGAGCTGTTTTTT. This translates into CASRVGTNTGELFF.

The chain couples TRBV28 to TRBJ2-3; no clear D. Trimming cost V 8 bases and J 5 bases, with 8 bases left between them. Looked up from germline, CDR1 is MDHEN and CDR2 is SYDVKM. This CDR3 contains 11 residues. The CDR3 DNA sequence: TGTGCCAGCTGGTCCCGAGATACGCAGTATTTT. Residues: CASWSRDTQYF.

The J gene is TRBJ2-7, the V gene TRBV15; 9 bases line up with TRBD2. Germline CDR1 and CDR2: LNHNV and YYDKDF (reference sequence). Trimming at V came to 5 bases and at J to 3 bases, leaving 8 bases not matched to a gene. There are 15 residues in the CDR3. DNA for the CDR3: TGTGCCACCAGCTCCCGGGGTAGCGGGAGCTACGAGCAGTACTTC. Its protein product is CATSSRGSGSYEQYF.

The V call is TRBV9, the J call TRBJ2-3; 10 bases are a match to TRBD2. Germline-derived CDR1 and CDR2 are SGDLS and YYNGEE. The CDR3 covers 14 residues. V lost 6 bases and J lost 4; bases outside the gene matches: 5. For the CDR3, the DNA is TGTGCCAGCACCTCCGGACTAGCGGCAGATACGCAGTATTTT. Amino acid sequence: CASTSGLAADTQYF.

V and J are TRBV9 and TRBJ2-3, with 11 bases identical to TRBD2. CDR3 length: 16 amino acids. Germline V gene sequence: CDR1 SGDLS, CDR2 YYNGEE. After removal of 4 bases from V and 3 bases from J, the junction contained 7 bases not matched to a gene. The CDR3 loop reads CASSRTGTSGTDTQYF. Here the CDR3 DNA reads TGTGCCAGCAGCCGAACCGGGACTAGCGGTACAGATACGCAGTATTTT.

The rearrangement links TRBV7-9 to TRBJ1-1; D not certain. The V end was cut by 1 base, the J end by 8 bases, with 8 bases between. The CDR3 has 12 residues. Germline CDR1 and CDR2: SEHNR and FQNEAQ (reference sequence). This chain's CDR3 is CASSLVVKEAFF. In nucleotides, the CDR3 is TGTGCCAGCAGCTTAGTAGTGAAAGAAGCTTTCTTT.

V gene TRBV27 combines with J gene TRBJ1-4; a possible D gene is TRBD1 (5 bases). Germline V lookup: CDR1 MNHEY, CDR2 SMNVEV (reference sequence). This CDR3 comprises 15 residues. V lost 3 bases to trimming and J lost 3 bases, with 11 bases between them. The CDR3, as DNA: TGTGCCAGCAGTTTTGCTGGCAGGGCTAATGAAAAACTGTTTTTT. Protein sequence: CASSFAGRANEKLFF.